The 2 T cell receptor beta chains in this list originate from one sample, sequenced in a study of blood T cell repertoires in COVID-19. Method: immunoSEQ multiplex PCR; TCRdb's copy keeps in-frame clones and lacks some. The sample has about 300,000 clones, 80% to 90% seen once. The sequencing input was peripheral blood. The receptors come from a woman aged 45 to 65 with acute or convalescent COVID-19.

The chain links TRBV3-1 (or the pseudogene TRBV3-2) to TRBJ2-7; TRBD2 is a possible D gene (5 bases). The CDR3 has 14 residues. V gave up 2 bases and J gave up 3 bases, with 11 bases separating them. The germline V gene has CDR1 LGHDT and CDR2 YNNKEL (reference sequence). The CDR3 nucleotides read TGTGCCAGCAGCCAACGTGGGAGAGGCTACGAGCAGTACGTC. Translated, it gives CASSQRGRGYEQYV.

This clone was observed once. This sequence joins TRBV19 and TRBJ1-5; TRBD1 agrees at 8 bases. Germline V CDR1 and CDR2: LNHDA, SQIVND (reference sequence). This CDR3 has 14 residues. With 6 bases clipped from V and 6 bases from J, the junction kept 7 bases outside the gene matches. CDR3 nucleotide sequence: TGTGCCAGTAGGCCCCAGGGGGCCGTTCAGCCCCAGCATTTT. It is translated as CASRPQGAVQPQHF.